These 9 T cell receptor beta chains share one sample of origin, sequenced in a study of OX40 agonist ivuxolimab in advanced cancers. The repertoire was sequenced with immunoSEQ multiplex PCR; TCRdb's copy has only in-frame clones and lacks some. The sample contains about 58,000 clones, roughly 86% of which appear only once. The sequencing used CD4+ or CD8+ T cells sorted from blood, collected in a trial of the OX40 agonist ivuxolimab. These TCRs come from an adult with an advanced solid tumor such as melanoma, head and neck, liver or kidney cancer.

CDR3 residues: CASSARQVSDYGYTF. The CDR3 DNA follows: TGTGCCAGCAGTGCCAGACAGGTCTCGGACTATGGCTACACCTTC. V gene TRBV2 combines with J gene TRBJ1-2, with a weak D call TRBD1 (6 bases). Germline assignment: CDR1 SNHLY and CDR2 FYNNEI. The CDR3 spans 15 residues. Trimming stripped 4 bases from V and 3 bases from J, with 15 bases between.

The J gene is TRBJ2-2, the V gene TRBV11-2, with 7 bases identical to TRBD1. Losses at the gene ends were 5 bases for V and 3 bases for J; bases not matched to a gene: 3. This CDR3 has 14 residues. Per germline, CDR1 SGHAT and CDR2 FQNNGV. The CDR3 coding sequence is TGTGCCAGCAGCCCAGGGGGACACACCGGGGAGCTGTTTTTT. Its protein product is CASSPGGHTGELFF.

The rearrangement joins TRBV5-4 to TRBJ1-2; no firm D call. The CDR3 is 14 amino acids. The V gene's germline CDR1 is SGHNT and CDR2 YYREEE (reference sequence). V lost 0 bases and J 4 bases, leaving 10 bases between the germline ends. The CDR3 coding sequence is TGTGCCAGCAGCTTGGTGCCCGGAGGCTATGGCTACACCTTC. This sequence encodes CASSLVPGGYGYTF.

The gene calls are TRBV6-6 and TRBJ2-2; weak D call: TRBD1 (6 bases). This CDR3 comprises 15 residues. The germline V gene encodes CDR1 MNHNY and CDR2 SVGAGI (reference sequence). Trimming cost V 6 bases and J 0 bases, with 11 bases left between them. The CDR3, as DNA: TGTGCCAGCAGAGCGGACAGCACGAACACCGGGGAGCTGTTTTTT. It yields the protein CASRADSTNTGELFF.

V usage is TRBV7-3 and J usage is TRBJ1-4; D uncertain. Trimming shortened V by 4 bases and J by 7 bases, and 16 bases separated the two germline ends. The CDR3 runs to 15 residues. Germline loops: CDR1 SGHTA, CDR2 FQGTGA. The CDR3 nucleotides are TGTGCCAGCAGCTCTAGGGTCCCTGTGAGTGAAAAACTGTTTTTT. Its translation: CASSSRVPVSEKLFF. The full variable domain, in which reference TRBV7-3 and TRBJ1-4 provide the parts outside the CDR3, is GAGVSQTPSNKVTEKGKYVELRCDPISGHTALYWYRQSLGQGPEFLIYFQGTGAADDSGLPNDRFFAVRPEGSVSTLKIQRTERGDSAVYLCASSSRVPVSEKLFFGSGTQLSVL.

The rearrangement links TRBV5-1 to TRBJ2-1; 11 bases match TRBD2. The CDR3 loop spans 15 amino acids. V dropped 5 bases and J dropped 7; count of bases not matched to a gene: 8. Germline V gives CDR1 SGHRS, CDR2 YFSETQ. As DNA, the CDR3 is TGCGCCAGCAGTTCTAGCGGGGGGCCACTTAATGAGCAGTTCTTC. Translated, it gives CASSSSGGPLNEQFF.

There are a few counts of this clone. The CDR3 sequence is CASGFGTSKETQYF. The CDR3 DNA follows: TGTGCTAGTGGTTTCGGGACTAGCAAAGAGACCCAGTACTTC. V gene TRBV12-5 combines with J gene TRBJ2-5, with TRBD2 matching over 9 bases. Trimming took 3 bases from V and 3 from J; bases not matched to a gene: 2. Germline V gene sequence: CDR1 LGHNT, CDR2 FRNRAP. The CDR3 spans 14 residues. The full variable domain, in which reference TRBV12-5 and TRBJ2-5 provide the parts outside the CDR3, is DARVTQTPRHKVTEMGQEVTMRCQPILGHNTVFWYRQTMMQGLELLAYFRNRAPLDDSGMPKDRFSAEMPDATLATLKIQPSEPRDSAVYFCASGFGTSKETQYFGPGTRLLVL.

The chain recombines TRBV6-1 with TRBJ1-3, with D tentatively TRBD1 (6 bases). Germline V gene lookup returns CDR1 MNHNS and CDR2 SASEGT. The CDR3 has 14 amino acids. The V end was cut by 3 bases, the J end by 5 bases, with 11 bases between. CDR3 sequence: CASSEGGGRNTIYF. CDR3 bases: TGTGCCAGCAGTGAGGGCGGGGGGCGAAACACCATATATTTT.

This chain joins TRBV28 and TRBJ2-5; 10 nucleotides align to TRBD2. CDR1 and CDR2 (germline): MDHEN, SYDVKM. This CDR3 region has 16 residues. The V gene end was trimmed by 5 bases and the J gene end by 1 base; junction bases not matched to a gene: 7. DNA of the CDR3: TGTGCCAGCAGTCGTGGGGGACTAGCGACCCAAGAGACCCAGTACTTC. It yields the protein CASSRGGLATQETQYF.